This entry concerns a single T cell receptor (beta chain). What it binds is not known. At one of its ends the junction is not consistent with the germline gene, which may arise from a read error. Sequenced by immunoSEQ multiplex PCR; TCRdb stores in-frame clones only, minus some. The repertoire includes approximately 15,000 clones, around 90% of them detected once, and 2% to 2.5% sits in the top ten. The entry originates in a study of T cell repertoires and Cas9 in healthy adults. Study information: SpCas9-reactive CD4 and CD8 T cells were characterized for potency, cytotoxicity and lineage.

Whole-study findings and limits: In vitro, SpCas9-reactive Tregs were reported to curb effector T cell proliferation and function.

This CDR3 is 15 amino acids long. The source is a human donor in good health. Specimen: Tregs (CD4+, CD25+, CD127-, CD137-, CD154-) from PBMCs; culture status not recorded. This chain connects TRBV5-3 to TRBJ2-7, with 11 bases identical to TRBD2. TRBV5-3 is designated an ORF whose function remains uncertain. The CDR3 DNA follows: TGTGCCAGCAGCTCTAGTAGCGGGGGGGCCTACGAGCAGTACTTC. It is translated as CASSSSSGGAYEQYF.